Listed below are T cell receptor beta chains from one sample, sequenced in a study of blood T cell repertoires in COVID-19. TCRdb's copy holds only in-frame clones and misses some; the assay was immunoSEQ multiplex PCR. The sample consists of around 330,000 clones, more than 75% of them appearing once. Sample: peripheral blood. The receptors shown here come from a woman between 50 and 59 years old with active or convalescent COVID-19. Each CDR3 is given with its conserved first and last residue. The D gene is left open where the match is weak. The size field is filled for only some rows; it gives once, few, many or a size class.

d_gene	v_gene	abundance	j_gene	CDR3aa	CDR3nt
TRBD1	TRBV7-9	NA	TRBJ2-7	CASSSDRHEQYF	TGTGCCAGCAGCTCGGACAGGCACGAGCAGTACTTC
TRBD1	TRBV2	NA	TRBJ1-4	CAGHQGVGEKLFF	TGTGCCGGACACCAGGGGGTAGGAGAAAAACTGTTTTTT
TRBD2	TRBV6-2/TRBV6-3	NA	TRBJ2-1	CASSYSTWTSGSINEQFF	TGTGCCAGCAGTTACTCCACCTGGACTAGCGGGAGTATTAATGAGCAGTTCTTC
TRBD2	TRBV2	NA	TRBJ2-1	CASSGLRTAGDNEQFF	TGTGCCAGCAGTGGACTCAGGACTGCGGGAGACAATGAGCAGTTCTTC
TRBD1	TRBV25-1	NA	TRBJ1-2	CASSVGTAYGYTF	TGTGCCAGCAGTGTTGGGACAGCGTATGGCTACACCTTC
TRBD1	TRBV30	NA	TRBJ1-1	CAYNMGQMNTEAFF	TGTGCCTATAACATGGGACAGATGAACACTGAAGCTTTCTTT
NA	TRBV7-2	once	TRBJ2-7	CASSTAGAYEQYF	TGTGCCAGCAGCACCGCAGGGGCCTACGAGCAGTACTTC
NA	TRBV24-1	once	TRBJ2-7	CATSASGGLSYEQYF	TGTGCCACCAGTGCCTCAGGGGGGCTATCCTACGAGCAGTACTTC
TRBD2	TRBV9	NA	TRBJ2-3	CASSATGLEVDTQYF	TGTGCCAGCAGCGCGACCGGACTAGAGGTGGATACGCAGTATTTT
NA	TRBV5-1	NA	TRBJ2-3	CASSLETYTQYF	TGCGCCAGCAGCTTGGAGACTTATACGCAGTATTTT
NA	TRBV7-3	once	TRBJ2-7	CASSLKRAYEQYF	TGTGCCAGCAGCTTAAAACGGGCCTACGAGCAGTACTTC
TRBD1	TRBV28	NA	TRBJ1-1	CASSPGTAQNTEAFF	TGTGCCAGCAGTCCCGGGACAGCTCAGAACACTGAAGCTTTCTTT
NA	TRBV6-2/TRBV6-3	NA	TRBJ1-1	CASSSGQQNTEAFF	TGTGCCAGCAGTTCGGGACAACAGAACACTGAAGCTTTCTTT
TRBD1	TRBV5-1	NA	TRBJ2-7	CASSLEGARTYEQYF	TGCGCCAGCAGCTTGGAGGGGGCGCGGACCTACGAGCAGTACTTC
NA	TRBV6-5	NA	TRBJ1-1	CASSSGRAGAEAFF	TGTGCCAGCAGTTCAGGACGCGCCGGGGCTGAAGCTTTCTTT
TRBD2	TRBV6-2/TRBV6-3	NA	TRBJ2-3	CASSWAGESYPQYF	TGTGCCAGCAGTTGGGCGGGAGAAAGCTATCCGCAGTATTTT
NA	TRBV30	NA	TRBJ1-6	CAWSTTGSYNSPLHF	TGTGCCTGGAGTACAACGGGCTCCTATAATTCACCCCTCCACTTT
NA	TRBV27	once	TRBJ1-1	CASRLTGYTEAFF	TGTGCCAGCAGGCTTACAGGCTACACTGAAGCTTTCTTT
NA	TRBV5-1	NA	TRBJ2-1	CASSLAQEYNEQFF	TGCGCCAGCAGCTTGGCACAGGAGTACAATGAGCAGTTCTTC
NA	TRBV18	NA	TRBJ1-3	CASSPPGAPGNTIYF	TGTGCCAGCTCCCCACCGGGGGCGCCTGGAAACACCATATATTTT
NA	TRBV19	once	TRBJ2-2	CASSRGAVGELFF	TGTGCCAGTAGCAGGGGAGCCGTCGGGGAGCTGTTTTTT
NA	TRBV28	NA	TRBJ2-1	CASSLLVNEQFF	TGTGCCAGCAGTTTATTAGTAAATGAGCAGTTCTTC
TRBD2	TRBV6-2/TRBV6-3	NA	TRBJ2-1	CASSSLAGGINEQFF	TGTGCCAGCAGTTCCCTCGCGGGGGGGATCAATGAGCAGTTCTTC
TRBD1	TRBV5-1	NA	TRBJ1-6	CASSFGNRQGPKGSPLHF	TGCGCCAGCAGCTTTGGAAACCGACAGGGGCCGAAAGGGTCACCCCTCCACTTT
NA	TRBV19	NA	TRBJ1-3	CASTQRTRNTIYF	TGTGCCAGTACCCAACGGACTCGAAACACCATATATTTT
NA	TRBV5-1	NA	TRBJ2-7	CASSLGQGKQYF	TGCGCCAGCAGCTTGGGGCAGGGGAAGCAGTACTTC
TRBD1	TRBV3-1/TRBV3-2	NA	TRBJ1-2	CASSQESTGAQGYTF	TGTGCCAGCAGCCAAGAGTCGACAGGGGCGCAGGGCTACACCTTC
TRBD2	TRBV24-1	NA	TRBJ2-7	CATSDGTSGGPQYF	TGTGCCACCAGTGATGGGACTAGCGGGGGGCCCCAGTACTTC
TRBD2	TRBV30	NA	TRBJ2-1	CAWSIGTSSYNEQFF	TGTGCCTGGAGTATCGGGACTAGCTCCTACAATGAGCAGTTCTTC
NA	TRBV19	NA	TRBJ2-1	CASRRVGQKRNEQFF	TGTGCCAGTAGGAGGGTAGGGCAAAAGAGAAATGAGCAGTTCTTC
TRBD1	TRBV3-1/TRBV3-2	NA	TRBJ1-2	CASSQVTGGRGGYTF	TGTGCCAGCAGCCAAGTTACAGGGGGAAGAGGGGGCTACACCTTC
NA	TRBV13	NA	TRBJ1-6	CASSLARNSPLHF	TGTGCCAGCAGCTTAGCTAGGAATTCACCCCTCCACTTT
TRBD2	TRBV6-5	NA	TRBJ2-7	CASSRTSGGYEQYF	TGTGCCAGCAGTCGAACTAGCGGGGGTTACGAGCAGTACTTC
NA	TRBV5-6	NA	TRBJ2-7	CASSANYGAGGTYEQYF	TGTGCCAGCAGCGCAAACTATGGGGCAGGCGGGACCTACGAGCAGTACTTC
TRBD2	TRBV18	NA	TRBJ2-5	CASSPPPSGGEPQETQYF	TGTGCCAGCTCACCACCCCCTAGCGGGGGGGAACCACAAGAGACCCAGTACTTC
TRBD1	TRBV5-1	NA	TRBJ1-2	CASSPGQGELDGYTF	TGCGCCAGCAGCCCAGGACAGGGAGAACTGGATGGCTACACCTTC
TRBD1	TRBV6-1	few	TRBJ2-6	CASSGQGRRSGANVLTF	TGTGCCAGCAGTGGACAGGGGAGGAGGTCTGGGGCCAACGTCCTGACTTTC
NA	TRBV5-4	NA	TRBJ2-7	CASSPDPAAKPSYEQYF	TGTGCCAGCAGCCCGGATCCCGCGGCGAAACCCTCCTACGAGCAGTACTTC
TRBD1	TRBV18	NA	TRBJ1-1	CASSPSQGVTEAFF	TGTGCCAGCTCACCTTCCCAGGGGGTCACTGAAGCTTTCTTT
NA	TRBV6-2/TRBV6-3	NA	TRBJ1-3	CASSYLMGFGNTIYF	TGTGCCAGCAGTTACTTAATGGGCTTCGGAAACACCATATATTTT
TRBD1	TRBV5-1	NA	TRBJ2-1	CASSLGTGGLSSYNEQFF	TGCGCCAGCAGCTTAGGCACAGGGGGCTTATCGTCCTACAATGAGCAGTTCTTC
TRBD2	TRBV28	once	TRBJ2-3	CASSEFGASGKDTQYF	TGTGCCAGCAGTGAGTTTGGGGCTAGCGGGAAAGATACGCAGTATTTT
TRBD1	TRBV6-5	NA	TRBJ1-1	CASSLDRVRVTEAFF	TGTGCCAGCAGCCTAGACAGGGTTCGGGTCACTGAAGCTTTCTTT
NA	TRBV2	NA	TRBJ1-5	CASRLGAGNQPQHF	TGTGCCAGCCGACTGGGTGCTGGCAATCAGCCCCAGCATTTT
NA	TRBV28	NA	TRBJ2-7	CASSSGGVYEQYF	TGTGCCAGCAGTTCGGGGGGCGTGTACGAGCAGTACTTC
TRBD2	TRBV14	once	TRBJ2-5	CASSQGFGGGEETQYF	TGTGCCAGCAGCCAAGGTTTCGGCGGGGGGGAAGAGACCCAGTACTTC
NA	TRBV4-3	NA	TRBJ1-6	CASSQEVAGVVGSPLHF	TGCGCCAGCAGCCAAGAGGTGGCAGGGGTTGTAGGTTCACCCCTCCACTTT
TRBD1	TRBV7-2	once	TRBJ1-4	CASSLGDRNEKLFF	TGTGCCAGCAGCTTAGGGGACAGGAATGAAAAACTGTTTTTT
TRBD2	TRBV15	NA	TRBJ2-5	CATSPRSSGSETQYF	TGTGCCACCAGCCCCCGTTCTAGCGGGAGTGAGACCCAGTACTTC
TRBD1	TRBV18	NA	TRBJ1-2	CASSTAGQGIYGYTF	TGTGCCAGCTCGACAGCAGGACAGGGTATCTATGGCTACACCTTC
NA	TRBV6-1	NA	TRBJ2-7	CASSDSSSYEQYF	TGTGCCAGCAGTGATAGCAGCTCCTACGAGCAGTACTTC
TRBD1	TRBV4-3	NA	TRBJ1-6	CASSEGTVLNSPLHF	TGCGCCAGCAGCGAGGGGACAGTCCTAAATTCACCCCTCCACTTT
TRBD1	TRBV7-2	NA	TRBJ2-5	CASSLVPGGLETQYF	TGTGCCAGCAGCTTAGTCCCAGGGGGCTTAGAGACCCAGTACTTC
NA	TRBV6-1	NA	TRBJ1-6	CASSERAGDRRSPLHF	TGTGCCAGCAGTGAACGGGCGGGGGATAGGAGATCACCCCTCCACTTT
NA	TRBV18	NA	TRBJ1-2	CASSPNRVTDGYTF	TGTGCCAGCTCACCAAACAGGGTTACCGATGGCTACACCTTC